The 5 T cell receptor beta chains listed next were all sequenced from one sample in a study of vaccination effects on CD4 cells after COVID-19. The protocol was immunoSEQ multiplex PCR, while the TCRdb copy is restricted to in-frame clones and leaves out a portion. The sample lists around 83,000 clones, roughly 74% seen once, with 1.5% to 2% in the top ten. Before sequencing, viral peptide pools were used by the ViraFEST assay to expand antigen-specific CD4+ T cells. Once cultured for approximately ten days, the cells underwent separation to obtain CD4+ T cells. Antigens of these TCRs are unknown. The sample in question was CD4+ T cells from PBMCs cultured with HCoV-229E spike peptides, obtained before COVID-19 vaccination. All receptors derive from a human donor who received a COVID-19 vaccine.

The chain has TRBV19 and TRBJ1-2; D unclear. Per germline, CDR1 LNHDA and CDR2 SQIVND (reference sequence). The CDR3 is made up of 14 amino acids. Deletions cut 8 bases from V and 4 bases from J, with 17 bases between. The CDR3 nucleotides are TGTGCCAGTTCATTCGGGGAAAGTAGCTATGGCTACACCTTC. As protein: CASSFGESSYGYTF.

The J gene is TRBJ1-6, the V gene TRBV10-1; TRBD1 matches at 7 bases. Losses at the gene ends were 4 bases for V and 7 bases for J; bases not matched to a gene: 7. This CDR3 has 15 amino acids. CDR1 and CDR2 from the germline V gene are WNHNN and SYGVQD (reference sequence). DNA of the CDR3: TGCGCCAGCAGTGGGGACAGTGGATGGAATTCACCCCTCCACTTT. It is translated as CASSGDSGWNSPLHF.

DNA for the CDR3: TGCGCCAGCAGCTTGCAGGGAGAAGGGGTCACTGAAGCTTTCTTT. This sequence encodes CASSLQGEGVTEAFF. The chain employs TRBV5-1 and TRBJ1-1; perhaps TRBD1 as D (5 bases). V was clipped by 1 base and J by 4 bases, with 14 bases between them. The CDR3 contains 15 residues. Germline loops: CDR1 SGHRS, CDR2 YFSETQ.

V is TRBV19 and J is TRBJ1-2; 7 bases fit TRBD1. CDR1 is LNHDA, CDR2 SQIVND, per germline (reference sequence). The CDR3 spans 14 residues. J gave up 8 bases and V 7 bases, and 13 bases lay outside the gene matches. DNA of the CDR3: TGTGCCAGTAACCTCGGGACAGCCCCTTGGGGCTACACCTTC. Residues: CASNLGTAPWGYTF. Full variable domain (remainder filled in from reference TRBV19 and TRBJ1-2): DGGITQSPKYLFRKEGQNVTLSCEQNLNHDAMYWYRQDPGQGLRLIYYSQIVNDFQKGDIAEGYSVSREKKESFPLTVTSAQKNPTAFYLCASNLGTAPWGYTFGSGTRLTVV.

The V gene is TRBV6-4, the J gene TRBJ1-2; no clear D gene. The CDR3 runs to 13 residues. The germline V and J ends were trimmed by 5 bases and 2 bases, with 9 bases remaining between them. The germline gives CDR1 MRHNA, CDR2 SNTAGT. The chain's CDR3 is CASSPGQNYGYTF. The CDR3 nucleotides read TGTGCCAGCAGTCCGGGCCAGAACTATGGCTACACCTTC.